This T cell receptor beta chain was identified during a study of CD8+ T cells in alopecia areata. As for the study in general: Tofacitinib administration to treated patients was oral, at 5 to 10 mg twice daily.

Treatment defined: oral pan-JAK inhibitor, 5-10 mg twice daily. CDR1 SGHTA and CDR2 FQGTGA come from the germline V gene. CDR3 length: 16 amino acids. V lost 0 bases, J lost 9 bases, and 9 bases stayed unmatched. As the sequencing template, cDNA was produced by extracting RNA and reverse transcribing it. Profiled with immunoSEQ multiplex PCR; TCRdb holds only in-frame clones, not every one. The profile shows fewer than 250,000 clones, 45% to 65% of them singletons. The chain is built from TRBV7-3 and TRBJ2-1; TRBD2 matches at 9 bases. This clonotype was obtained from a human donor with alopecia areata. The starting material was CD4+ T cells sorted from blood, obtained at week 4, from a patient treated with tofacitinib. The chain's CDR3 is CASSLTSGSTLGEQFF. CDR3 sequence (DNA): TGTGCCAGCAGCTTAACTAGCGGGAGCACCTTGGGTGAGCAGTTCTTC.